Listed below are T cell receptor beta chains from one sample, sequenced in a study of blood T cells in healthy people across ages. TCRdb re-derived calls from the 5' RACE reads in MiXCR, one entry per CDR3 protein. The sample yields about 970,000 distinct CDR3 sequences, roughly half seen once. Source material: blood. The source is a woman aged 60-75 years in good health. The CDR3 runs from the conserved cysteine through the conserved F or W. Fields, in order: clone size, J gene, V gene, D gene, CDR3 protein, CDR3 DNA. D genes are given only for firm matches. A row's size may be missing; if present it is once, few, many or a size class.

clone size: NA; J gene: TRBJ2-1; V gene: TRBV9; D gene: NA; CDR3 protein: CASSVEPGGQGPSGTDEQSF; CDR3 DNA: TGTGCCAGCAGCGTAGAACCGGGGGGACAGGGTCCTAGCGGGACGGATGAGCAGTCCTTC
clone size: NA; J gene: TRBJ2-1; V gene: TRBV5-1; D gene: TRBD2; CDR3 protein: CASSPLGGRGDEQFF; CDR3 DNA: TGCGCCAGCAGCCCCCTCGGCGGGAGGGGTGATGAGCAGTTCTTC
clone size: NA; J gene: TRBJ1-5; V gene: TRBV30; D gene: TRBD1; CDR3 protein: CAWSAPDRGRGARHF; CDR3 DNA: TGTGCCTGGAGTGCCCCCGACAGGGGACGAGGTGCGCGGCATTTT
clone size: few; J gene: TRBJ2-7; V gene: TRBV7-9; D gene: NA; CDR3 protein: CASSLAYRDKSYEQYF; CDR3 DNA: TGTGCCAGCAGCTTAGCTTACCGGGACAAGTCCTACGAGCAGTACTTC
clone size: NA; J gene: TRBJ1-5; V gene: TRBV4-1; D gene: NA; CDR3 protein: CASSQESGFNQPQHF; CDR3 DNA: TGCGCCAGCAGCCAAGAATCCGGTTTCAATCAGCCCCAGCATTTT
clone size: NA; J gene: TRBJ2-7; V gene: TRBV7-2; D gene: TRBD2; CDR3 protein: CASSSRSGNSYEQYF; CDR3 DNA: TGTGCCAGCAGCTCCCGTAGCGGGAACTCCTACGAGCAGTACTTC
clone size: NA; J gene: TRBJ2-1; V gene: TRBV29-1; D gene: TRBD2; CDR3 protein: CSVTGLAGAGYNEQFF; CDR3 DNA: TGCAGCGTGACCGGACTAGCGGGAGCAGGCTACAATGAGCAGTTCTTC
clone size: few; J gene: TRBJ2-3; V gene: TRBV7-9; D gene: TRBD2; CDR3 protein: CASSLERGRADTQYF; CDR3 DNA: TGTGCCAGCAGCTTAGAACGCGGGAGAGCAGATACGCAGTATTTT
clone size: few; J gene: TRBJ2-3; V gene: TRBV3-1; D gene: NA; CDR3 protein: CASSQEGPSTDTQYF; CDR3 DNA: TGTGCCAGCAGCCAGGAGGGCCCCTCGACAGATACGCAGTATTTT
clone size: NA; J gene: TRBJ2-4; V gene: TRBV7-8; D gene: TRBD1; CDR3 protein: CASSLVATGDGKNIQYF; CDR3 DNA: TGTGCCAGCAGCTTAGTAGCCACAGGGGATGGCAAAAACATTCAGTACTTC
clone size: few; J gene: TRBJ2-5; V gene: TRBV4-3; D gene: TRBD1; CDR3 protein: CASSLSPGQRGGETQYF; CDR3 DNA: TGCGCCAGCAGCCTGTCTCCGGGACAGCGTGGGGGAGAGACCCAGTACTTC
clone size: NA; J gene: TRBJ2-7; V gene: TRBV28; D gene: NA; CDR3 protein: CASSLRQHTYNEQYF; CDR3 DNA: TGTGCCAGCAGTTTGCGACAGCACACCTACAATGAGCAGTACTTC
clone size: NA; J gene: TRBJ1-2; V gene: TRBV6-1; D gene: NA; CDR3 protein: CASSAGEGGYGYTF; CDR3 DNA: TGTGCCAGCAGTGCCGGGGAGGGTGGCTATGGCTACACCTTC
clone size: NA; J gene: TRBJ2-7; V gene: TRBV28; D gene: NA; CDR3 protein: CASSYREAYEQYF; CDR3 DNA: TGTGCCAGCAGTTACAGGGAAGCCTACGAGCAGTACTTC
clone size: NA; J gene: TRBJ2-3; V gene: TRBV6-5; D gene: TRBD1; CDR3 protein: CASGYSRRQGGSTDTQYF; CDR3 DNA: TGTGCCAGCGGTTACTCTAGACGACAGGGCGGGAGCACAGATACGCAGTATTTT
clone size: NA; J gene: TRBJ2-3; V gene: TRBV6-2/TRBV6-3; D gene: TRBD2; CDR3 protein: CASSLAAGMQYF; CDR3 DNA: TGTGCCAGCAGTCTAGCGGCGGGCATGCAGTATTTT
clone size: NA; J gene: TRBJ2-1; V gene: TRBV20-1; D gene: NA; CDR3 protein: CSARDSGRAYNEQFF; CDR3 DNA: TGCAGTGCTAGAGATTCGGGGCGGGCCTACAATGAGCAGTTCTTC
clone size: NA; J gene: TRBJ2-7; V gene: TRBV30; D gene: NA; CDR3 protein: CAWSATEFGEQYF; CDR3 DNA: TGTGCCTGGAGCGCCACTGAGTTTGGTGAGCAGTACTTC
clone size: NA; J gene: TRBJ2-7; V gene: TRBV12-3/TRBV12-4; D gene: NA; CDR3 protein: CASSLGGMGGYEQYF; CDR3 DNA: TGTGCCAGCAGTTTAGGGGGAATGGGAGGCTACGAGCAGTACTTC
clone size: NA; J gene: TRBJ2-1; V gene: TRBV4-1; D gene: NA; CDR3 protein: CASSQGSLGNEQFF; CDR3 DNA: TGCGCCAGCAGCCAAGGTTCCTTGGGCAATGAGCAGTTCTTC
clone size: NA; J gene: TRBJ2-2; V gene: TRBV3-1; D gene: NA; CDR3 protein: CASSRPSEPNTGELFF; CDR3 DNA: TGTGCCAGCAGCCGCCCGAGTGAACCGAACACCGGGGAGCTGTTTTTT
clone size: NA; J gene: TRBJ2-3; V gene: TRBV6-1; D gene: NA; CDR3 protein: CASGQITDTQYF; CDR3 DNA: TGTGCCAGCGGACAGATCACAGATACGCAGTATTTT
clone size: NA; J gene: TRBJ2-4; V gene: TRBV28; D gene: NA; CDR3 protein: CASRTANGQYF; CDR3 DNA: TGTGCCAGCCGCACTGCAAACGGGCAGTACTTC
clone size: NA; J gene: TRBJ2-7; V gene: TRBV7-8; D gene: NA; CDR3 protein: CASSHRGKTYEQYF; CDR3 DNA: TGTGCCAGCAGCCACAGAGGAAAGACCTACGAGCAGTACTTC
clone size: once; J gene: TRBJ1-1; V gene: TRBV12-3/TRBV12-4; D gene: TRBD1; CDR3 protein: CASRQDRAGGGAFF; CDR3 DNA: TGTGCCAGCAGACAGGACAGGGCCGGGGGAGGAGCTTTCTTT
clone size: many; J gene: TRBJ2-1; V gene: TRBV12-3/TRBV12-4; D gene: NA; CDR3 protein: CASSHGQQGYEQFF; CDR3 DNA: TGTGCCAGCAGTCACGGACAACAGGGATATGAGCAGTTCTTC
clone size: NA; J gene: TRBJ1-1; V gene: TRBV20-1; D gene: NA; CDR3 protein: CSASRDTEAFF; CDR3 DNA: TGCAGTGCCTCTCGGGACACTGAAGCTTTCTTT
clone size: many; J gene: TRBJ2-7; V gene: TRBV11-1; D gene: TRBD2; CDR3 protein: CASSLVSGTSGYNEQYF; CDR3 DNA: TGTGCCAGCAGCTTAGTTTCAGGGACTAGCGGCTACAATGAGCAGTACTTC
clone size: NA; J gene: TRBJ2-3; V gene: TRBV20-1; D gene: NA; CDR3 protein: CSARATRAASRVDTQYF; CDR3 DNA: TGCAGTGCTAGAGCTACAAGGGCTGCGTCCAGAGTGGATACGCAGTATTTT
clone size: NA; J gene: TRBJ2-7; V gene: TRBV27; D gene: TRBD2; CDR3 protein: CASTRTGSAGLLYEQYF; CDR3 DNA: TGTGCCAGCACCCGTACGGGGTCAGCGGGACTTCTCTACGAGCAGTACTTC
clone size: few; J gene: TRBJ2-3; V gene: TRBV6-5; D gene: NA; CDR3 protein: CASSPSQRNTDTQYF; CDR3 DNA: TGTGCCAGCAGCCCCTCTCAGAGAAACACAGATACGCAGTATTTT
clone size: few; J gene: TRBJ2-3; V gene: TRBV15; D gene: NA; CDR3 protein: CATSSKLAVGDTQYF; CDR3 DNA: TGTGCCACCAGCAGTAAATTAGCGGTTGGAGATACGCAGTATTTT
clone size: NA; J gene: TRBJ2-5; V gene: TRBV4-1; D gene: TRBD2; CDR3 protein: CASSQDPLAGRQVTQYF; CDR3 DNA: TGCGCCAGCAGCCAAGACCCCCTAGCGGGTCGGCAGGTGACCCAGTACTTC
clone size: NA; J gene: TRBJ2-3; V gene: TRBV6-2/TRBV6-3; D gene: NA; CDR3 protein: CASKGLRESTDTQYF; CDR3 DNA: TGTGCCAGCAAAGGTCTTAGGGAAAGCACAGATACGCAGTATTTT
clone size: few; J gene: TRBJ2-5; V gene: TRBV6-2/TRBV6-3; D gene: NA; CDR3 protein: CASKRLRETQYF; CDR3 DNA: TGTGCCAGCAAAAGGTTAAGGGAGACCCAGTACTTC
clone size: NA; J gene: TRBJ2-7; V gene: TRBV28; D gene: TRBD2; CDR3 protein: CASSPPGLLYEQYF; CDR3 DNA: TGTGCCAGCAGTCCTCCGGGACTACTCTACGAGCAGTACTTC
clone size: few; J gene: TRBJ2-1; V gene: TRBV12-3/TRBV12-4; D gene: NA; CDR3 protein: CASSLPGPFWNEQFF; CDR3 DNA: TGTGCCAGCAGTCTCCCGGGACCCTTCTGGAATGAGCAGTTCTTC
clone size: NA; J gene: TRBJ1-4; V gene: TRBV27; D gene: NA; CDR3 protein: CASSPPGDTREKLFF; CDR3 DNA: TGTGCCAGCAGTCCCCCGGGGGACACAAGAGAAAAACTGTTTTTT
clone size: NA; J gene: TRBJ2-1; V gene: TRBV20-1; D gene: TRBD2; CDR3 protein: CSGTSDTYNEQFF; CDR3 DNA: TGCAGTGGGACTAGCGACACCTACAATGAGCAGTTCTTC
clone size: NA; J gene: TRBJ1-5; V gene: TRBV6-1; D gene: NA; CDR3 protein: CASSEVQGSHQPQHF; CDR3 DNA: TGTGCCAGCAGTGAAGTGCAGGGAAGTCATCAGCCCCAGCATTTT
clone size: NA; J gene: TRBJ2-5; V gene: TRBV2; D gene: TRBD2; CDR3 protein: CASRQTSGRIETQYF; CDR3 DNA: TGTGCCAGCAGGCAAACTAGCGGGAGGATTGAGACCCAGTACTTC
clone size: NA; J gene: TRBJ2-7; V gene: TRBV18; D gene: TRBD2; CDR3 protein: CASSPLAGGTYNEQYF; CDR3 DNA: TGTGCCAGCTCACCTTTAGCGGGGGGCACCTACAATGAGCAGTACTTC
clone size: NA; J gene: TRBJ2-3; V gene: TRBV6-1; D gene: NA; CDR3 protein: CASRLPGTLTDTQYF; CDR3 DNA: TGTGCCAGCAGACTACCCGGGACTCTCACAGATACGCAGTATTTT
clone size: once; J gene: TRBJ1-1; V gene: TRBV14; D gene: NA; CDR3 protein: CASSQGQLEAFF; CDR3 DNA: TGTGCCAGCAGCCAAGGACAGCTTGAAGCTTTCTTT
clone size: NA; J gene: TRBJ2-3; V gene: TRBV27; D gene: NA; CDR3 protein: CASSRRDPRGATQYF; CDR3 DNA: TGTGCCAGCAGCCGAAGGGACCCCCGGGGAGCTACGCAGTATTTT
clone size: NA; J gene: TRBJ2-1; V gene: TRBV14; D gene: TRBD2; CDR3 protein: CASSQGGTRTSWYGNEQFF; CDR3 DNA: TGTGCCAGCAGCCAGGGGGGAACGCGGACTAGCTGGTACGGCAATGAGCAGTTCTTC
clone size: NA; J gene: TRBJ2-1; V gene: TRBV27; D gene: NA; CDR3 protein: CASSSPIRSSYNEQFF; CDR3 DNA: TGTGCCAGCAGTTCACCAATCCGGAGCTCCTACAATGAGCAGTTCTTC
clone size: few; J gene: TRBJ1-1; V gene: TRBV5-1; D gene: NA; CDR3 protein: CASSLSDRGVNTEAFF; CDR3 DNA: TGCGCCAGCAGCTTGTCCGACCGAGGGGTGAACACTGAAGCTTTCTTT
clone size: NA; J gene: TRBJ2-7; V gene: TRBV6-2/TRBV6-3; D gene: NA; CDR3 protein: CASSYSEKYSRYEQYF; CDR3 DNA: TGTGCCAGCAGTTACTCGGAAAAATATTCTCGGTACGAGCAGTACTTC
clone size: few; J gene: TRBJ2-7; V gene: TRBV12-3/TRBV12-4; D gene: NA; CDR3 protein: CASTLAGGSYEQYF; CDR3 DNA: TGTGCCAGCACCCTGGCCGGCGGCTCCTACGAGCAGTACTTC
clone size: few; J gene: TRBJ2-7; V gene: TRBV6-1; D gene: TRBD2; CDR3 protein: CASRPGLAGTFEQYF; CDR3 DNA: TGTGCCAGCAGACCCGGACTAGCGGGAACTTTCGAGCAGTACTTC
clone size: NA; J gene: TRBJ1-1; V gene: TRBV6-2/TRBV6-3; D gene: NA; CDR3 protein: CASRQRREAFF; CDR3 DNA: TGTGCCAGCAGGCAGAGGAGGGAAGCTTTCTTT